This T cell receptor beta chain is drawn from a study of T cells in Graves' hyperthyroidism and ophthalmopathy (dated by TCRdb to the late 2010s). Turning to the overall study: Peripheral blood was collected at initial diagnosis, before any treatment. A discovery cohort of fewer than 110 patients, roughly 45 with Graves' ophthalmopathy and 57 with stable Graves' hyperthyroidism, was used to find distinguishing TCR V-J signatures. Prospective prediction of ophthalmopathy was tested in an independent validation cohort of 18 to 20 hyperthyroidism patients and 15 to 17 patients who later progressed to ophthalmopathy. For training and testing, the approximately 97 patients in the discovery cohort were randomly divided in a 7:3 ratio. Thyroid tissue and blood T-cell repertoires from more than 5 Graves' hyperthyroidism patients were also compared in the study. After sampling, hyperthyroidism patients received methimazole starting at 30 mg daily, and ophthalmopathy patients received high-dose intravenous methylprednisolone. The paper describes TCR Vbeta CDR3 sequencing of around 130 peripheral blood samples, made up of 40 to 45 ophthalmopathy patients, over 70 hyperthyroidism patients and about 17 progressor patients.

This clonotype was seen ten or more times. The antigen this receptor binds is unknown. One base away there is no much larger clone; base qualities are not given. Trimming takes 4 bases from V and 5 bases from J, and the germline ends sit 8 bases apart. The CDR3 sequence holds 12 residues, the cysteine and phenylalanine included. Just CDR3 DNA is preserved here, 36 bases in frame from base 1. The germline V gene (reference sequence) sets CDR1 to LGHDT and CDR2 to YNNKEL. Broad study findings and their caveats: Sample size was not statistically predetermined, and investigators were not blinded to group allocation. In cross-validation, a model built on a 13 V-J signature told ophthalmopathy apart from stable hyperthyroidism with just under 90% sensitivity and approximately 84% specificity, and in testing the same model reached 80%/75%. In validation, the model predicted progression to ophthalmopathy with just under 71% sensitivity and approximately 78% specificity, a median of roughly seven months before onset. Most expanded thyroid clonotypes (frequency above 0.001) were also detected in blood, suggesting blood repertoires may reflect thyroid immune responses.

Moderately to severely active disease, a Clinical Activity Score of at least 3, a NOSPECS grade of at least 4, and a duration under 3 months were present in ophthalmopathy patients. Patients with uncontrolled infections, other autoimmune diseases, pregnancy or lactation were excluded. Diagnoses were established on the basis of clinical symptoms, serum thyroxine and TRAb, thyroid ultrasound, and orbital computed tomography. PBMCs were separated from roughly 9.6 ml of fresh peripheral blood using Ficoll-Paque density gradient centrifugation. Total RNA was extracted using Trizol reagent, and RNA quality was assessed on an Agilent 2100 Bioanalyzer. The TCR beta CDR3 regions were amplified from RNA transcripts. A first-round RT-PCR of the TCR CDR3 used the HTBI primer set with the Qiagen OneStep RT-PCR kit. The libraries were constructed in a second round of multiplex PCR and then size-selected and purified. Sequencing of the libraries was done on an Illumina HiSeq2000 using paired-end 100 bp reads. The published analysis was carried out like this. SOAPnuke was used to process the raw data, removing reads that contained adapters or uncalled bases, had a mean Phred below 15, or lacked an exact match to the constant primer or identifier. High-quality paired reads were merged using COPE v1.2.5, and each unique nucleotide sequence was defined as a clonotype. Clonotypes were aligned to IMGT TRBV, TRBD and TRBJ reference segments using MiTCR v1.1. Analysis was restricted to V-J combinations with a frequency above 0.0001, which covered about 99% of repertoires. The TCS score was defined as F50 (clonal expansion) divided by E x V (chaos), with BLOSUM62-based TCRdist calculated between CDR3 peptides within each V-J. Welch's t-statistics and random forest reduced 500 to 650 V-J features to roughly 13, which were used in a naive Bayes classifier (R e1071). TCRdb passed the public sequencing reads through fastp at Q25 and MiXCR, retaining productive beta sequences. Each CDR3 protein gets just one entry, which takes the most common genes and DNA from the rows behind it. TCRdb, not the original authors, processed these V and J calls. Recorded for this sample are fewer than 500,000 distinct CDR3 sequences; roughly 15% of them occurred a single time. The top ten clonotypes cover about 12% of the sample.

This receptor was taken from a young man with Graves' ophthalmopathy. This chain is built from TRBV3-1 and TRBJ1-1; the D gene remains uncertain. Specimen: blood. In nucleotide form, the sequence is TGTGCCAGCAGCCCTCTGGGGACTGAAGCTTTCTTT. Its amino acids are CASSPLGTEAFF.